The present T cell receptor beta chain was sequenced within a study of blood T cells in healthy people across ages. General study results and limits: No one knew whether donors had CMV, which possibly confounded expanded clonotype changes. Older age coincided with a roughly linear decline in TCR beta diversity per million T cells.

Germline V gene lookup returns CDR1 SGHVS and CDR2 FQNEAQ. This CDR3 contains 15 residues. A remark on this clonotype: The antigen remains undetermined. Germline is not matched at one junction end, which may reflect a read error.

Combining a sample-barcoded 5' primer with a J-beta primer mix, a second PCR ran for 7 to 11 cycles. One entry per CDR3 protein, called by TCRdb with MiXCR from the 5' RACE reads. The sample lists approximately 900,000 distinct CDR3 sequences, about 29% seen once, with about 9.4% in the top ten. These data were also filed under a second study, of T cells of mothers and their children. That source notes: In cDNA synthesis, all of the extracted RNA was used at 1.5 ug per 15 ul.

The source of this sequence is a woman aged 40-49 years in good health. This rearrangement joins TRBV7-8 to TRBJ2-7, with D perhaps TRBD2 (7 bases). The sequencing sample was made of blood. CDR3 DNA sequence: TGTGCCAGCAGCTCCCCGGGGGGCAGCTCCTACGGGCAGTACTTC. It is translated as CASSSPGGSSYGQYF.